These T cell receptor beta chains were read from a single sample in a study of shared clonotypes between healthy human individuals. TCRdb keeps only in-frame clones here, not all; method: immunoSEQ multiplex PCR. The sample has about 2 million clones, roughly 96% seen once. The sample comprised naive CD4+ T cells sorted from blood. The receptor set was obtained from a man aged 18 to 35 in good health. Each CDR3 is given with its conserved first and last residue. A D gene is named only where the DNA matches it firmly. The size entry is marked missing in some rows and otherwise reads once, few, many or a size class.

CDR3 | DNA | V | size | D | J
CASSLAGVFYNEQFF | TGTGCCAGCAGCCTTGCAGGGGTATTCTACAATGAGCAGTTCTTC | TRBV5-8 | - | - | TRBJ2-1
CASSVGGNEKLFF | TGTGCCAGCAGCGTAGGCGGCAATGAAAAACTGTTTTTT | TRBV9 | - | - | TRBJ1-4
CASSLAVGFASGNTIYF | TGCGCCAGCAGCTTGGCTGTTGGTTTTGCCAGCGGAAACACCATATATTTT | TRBV5-1 | - | - | TRBJ1-3
CASSSPLGGGTDTQYF | TGTGCCAGCAGCTCCCCCCTGGGGGGGGGCACAGATACGCAGTATTTT | TRBV11-2 | - | TRBD2 | TRBJ2-3
CASSLVGQGRAEAFF | TGTGCCAGCAGCTTGGTGGGACAGGGACGCGCTGAAGCTTTCTTT | TRBV5-4 | - | TRBD1 | TRBJ1-1
CASSGQGLNTEAFF | TGTGCCAGCAGTGGGCAGGGTTTGAACACTGAAGCTTTCTTT | TRBV6-6 | once | - | TRBJ1-1
CASSSGELNEQFF | TGTGCCAGCAGCTCTGGAGAACTCAATGAGCAGTTCTTC | TRBV11-2 | - | - | TRBJ2-1
CASRDRNYGYTF | TGTGCCAGTCGCGACAGGAACTATGGCTACACCTTC | TRBV6-1 | - | - | TRBJ1-2
CASSEEGTGGSYNEQFF | TGTGCCAGCAGTGAAGAGGGGACAGGGGGGTCCTACAATGAGCAGTTCTTC | TRBV2 | - | TRBD1 | TRBJ2-1
CASSAGTGHLHF | TGTGCCAGCAGTGCCGGGACAGGGCACCTCCACTTT | TRBV28 | few | TRBD1 | TRBJ1-6
CASSGGTGVGYSNQPQHF | TGTGCCAGTAGTGGAGGGACAGGGGTGGGTTATAGCAATCAGCCCCAGCATTTT | TRBV19 | - | TRBD1 | TRBJ1-5
CASSLYISGSSNQPQHF | TGTGCCAGCAGCTTATATATTTCAGGGTCTAGCAATCAGCCCCAGCATTTT | TRBV7-9 | - | - | TRBJ1-5
CSVEYRGNTGELFF | TGCAGCGTTGAATACAGGGGGAACACCGGGGAGCTGTTTTTT | TRBV29-1 | - | TRBD1 | TRBJ2-2
CASSQSQGHSNQPQHF | TGTGCCAGTAGTCAAAGCCAGGGTCATAGCAATCAGCCCCAGCATTTT | TRBV19 | - | - | TRBJ1-5
CASSSEMNTEAFF | TGTGCCAGCTCATCGGAGATGAACACTGAAGCTTTCTTT | TRBV18 | - | - | TRBJ1-1
CASSPWTSDYEQYF | TGTGCCAGCAGCCCATGGACTAGTGACTACGAGCAGTACTTC | TRBV28 | - | TRBD2 | TRBJ2-7